The rows below give T cell receptor beta chains drawn from one sample of a study of T cells in localized non-small cell lung cancer. The table came from immunoSEQ multiplex PCR; TCRdb's copy has only in-frame clones and leaves some out. In the table there are roughly 32,000 clones, 70% to 90% of which are singletons. Sequencing used peripheral blood mononuclear cells, obtained before any cancer treatment. The receptors derive from a woman aged 35 to 70 with stage III lung adenocarcinoma. Each CDR3 is given with its conserved first and last residue. A D gene is named only where the DNA matches it firmly. Where a row states a size, it is once, few, many or the class of an expanded clone; other rows omit it.

CDR3,DNA,size,V,D,J
CASSVDGTGNYGYTF,TGTGCCAGCAGCGTAGATGGGACAGGGAACTATGGCTACACCTTC,NA,TRBV9,TRBD1,TRBJ1-2
CASSVGLTYNEQFF,TGTGCCAGCAGCGTAGGCTTGACCTACAATGAGCAGTTCTTC,NA,TRBV9,NA,TRBJ2-1
CASSLGGASAGYEQYF,TGTGCCAGCAGCCTCGGGGGGGCCTCGGCGGGCTACGAGCAGTACTTC,NA,TRBV7-3,TRBD2,TRBJ2-7
CATSSLWDSPLHF,TGTGCCACCAGCAGTCTCTGGGATTCACCCCTCCACTTT,NA,TRBV15,NA,TRBJ1-6
CASSFNSGETQYF,TGTGCCAGCAGCTTCAACTCGGGAGAGACCCAGTACTTC,NA,TRBV7-9,NA,TRBJ2-5
CASSVRDRGLLGELFF,TGTGCCAGTAGTGTTCGGGACAGGGGGCTCCTTGGGGAGCTGTTTTTT,NA,TRBV19,TRBD1,TRBJ2-2
CAWSVQGSTEAFF,TGTGCCTGGAGTGTACAAGGGTCCACTGAAGCTTTCTTT,NA,TRBV30,NA,TRBJ1-1
CATSPERGTGGAFF,TGTGCCACCAGCCCGGAACGGGGGACAGGGGGCGCTTTCTTT,NA,TRBV15,TRBD1,TRBJ1-1
CASSPDRGRRSSTDTQYF,TGTGCCAGCAGCCCGGACAGGGGGCGAAGATCTAGCACAGATACGCAGTATTTT,once,TRBV7-2,TRBD1,TRBJ2-3
CASSLIQGGTEAFF,TGCGCCAGCAGCTTGATTCAGGGAGGCACTGAAGCTTTCTTT,NA,TRBV5-1,NA,TRBJ1-1
CASSQGGTAYNSPLHF,TGCGCCAGCAGCCAGGGCGGGACGGCCTATAATTCACCCCTCCACTTT,NA,TRBV4-3,NA,TRBJ1-6
CATSPRTALNTEAFF,TGTGCCACCAGCCCCCGGACAGCGCTGAACACTGAAGCTTTCTTT,NA,TRBV15,NA,TRBJ1-1
CASSPSEGYGYTF,TGTGCCAGCAGCCCTAGCGAGGGCTATGGCTACACCTTC,NA,TRBV9,NA,TRBJ1-2
CASSLGDCFSYEQYF,TGTGCCAGCAGCTTGGGGGACTGCTTCTCCTACGAGCAGTACTTC,NA,TRBV5-6,NA,TRBJ2-7
CASSTRESYNGELFF,TGTGCCAGTAGTACGCGGGAGTCTTACAACGGGGAGCTGTTTTTT,NA,TRBV19,TRBD2,TRBJ2-2
CASSLGGEQFF,TGTGCCAGCAGCTTAGGCGGGGAGCAGTTCTTC,NA,TRBV7-9,NA,TRBJ2-1
CAWADSPNEKLFF,TGTGCCTGGGCCGACAGCCCTAATGAAAAACTGTTTTTT,NA,TRBV30,NA,TRBJ1-4
CASSEAGAGEDTQYF,TGTGCCAGCAGTGAAGCGGGGGCGGGGGAAGATACGCAGTATTTT,NA,TRBV6-1,NA,TRBJ2-3
CASSYSSGNEQYF,TGTGCCAGCAGTTACTCTTCAGGGAACGAGCAGTACTTC,NA,TRBV6-5,NA,TRBJ2-7
CASSFGGRTDTQYF,TGCGCCAGCAGCTTCGGGGGACGCACAGATACGCAGTATTTT,NA,TRBV5-1,NA,TRBJ2-3
CASSWGGLAYEQYF,TGTGCCAGCAGCTGGGGGGGACTAGCGTACGAGCAGTACTTC,once,TRBV5-4,TRBD2,TRBJ2-7
CASSPRDQETQYF,TGTGCCAGCAGCCCCCGGGATCAGGAGACCCAGTACTTC,NA,TRBV14,NA,TRBJ2-5
CASSPSGLVGGDEQFF,TGTGCCAGCTCACCTTCAGGACTAGTAGGTGGGGATGAGCAGTTCTTC,once,TRBV18,TRBD2,TRBJ2-1
CASSVGQGGSPLHF,TGTGCCAGCAGCGTTGGACAGGGTGGTTCACCCCTCCACTTT,once,TRBV9,TRBD1,TRBJ1-6
CASSLYQNTEAFF,TGTGCCAGTAGCCTTTACCAGAACACTGAAGCTTTCTTT,NA,TRBV19,NA,TRBJ1-1
CASSTPEGTDTQYF,TGTGCCAGTAGCACACCCGAGGGCACAGATACGCAGTATTTT,NA,TRBV19,NA,TRBJ2-3
CASSLESGGKQYF,TGTGCCAGCAGCTTAGAGAGCGGGGGTAAGCAGTACTTC,NA,TRBV13,TRBD2,TRBJ2-7
CASSPGTFPSYNEQFF,TGTGCCAGCAGCCCCGGGACTTTCCCCTCCTACAATGAGCAGTTCTTC,NA,TRBV9,NA,TRBJ2-1
CASSSALAGGNEQFF,TGCGCCAGCAGCTCGGCGCTAGCGGGAGGAAATGAGCAGTTCTTC,NA,TRBV5-1,TRBD2,TRBJ2-1
CASTFRTSPTGANVLTF,TGTGCCAGCACCTTTCGGACTAGCCCCACTGGGGCCAACGTCCTGACTTTC,NA,TRBV27,TRBD2,TRBJ2-6
CASKRVGTEAFF,TGTGCCAGCAAACGGGTAGGCACTGAAGCTTTCTTT,NA,TRBV2,NA,TRBJ1-1
CASSLDYYEQYF,TGTGCCAGCAGCTTGGATTACTACGAGCAGTACTTC,NA,TRBV5-4,NA,TRBJ2-7
CASSVAAAGETETQYF,TGTGCCAGCAGCGTAGCGGCAGCGGGAGAAACGGAGACCCAGTACTTC,NA,TRBV9,TRBD2,TRBJ2-5
CASSLDSPSSSYEQYF,TGCGCCAGCAGCTTAGACAGCCCATCGAGCTCCTACGAGCAGTACTTC,NA,TRBV5-1,NA,TRBJ2-7
CASSYDRDTEAFF,TGTGCCAGCAGCTACGACAGGGACACTGAAGCTTTCTTT,NA,TRBV5-4,TRBD1,TRBJ1-1
CASSFGYSYEQYF,TGTGCCAGCAGCTTCGGTTATTCCTACGAGCAGTACTTC,NA,TRBV5-6,NA,TRBJ2-7
CASSTGTGSSPLHF,TGTGCCAGCAGCACCGGGACAGGGAGTTCACCCCTCCACTTT,NA,TRBV7-9,TRBD1,TRBJ1-6
CASSRTGTSYTDTQYF,TGTGCCAGCAGCCGCACCGGGACTAGCTATACAGATACGCAGTATTTT,NA,TRBV7-3,TRBD2,TRBJ2-3
CASSEDQGAGGNTIYF,TGTGCCAGCAGTGAAGACCAGGGGGCGGGTGGAAACACCATATATTTT,NA,TRBV6-1,TRBD1,TRBJ1-3
CSVGTGTNTGELFF,TGCAGCGTTGGGACAGGGACTAACACCGGGGAGCTGTTTTTT,NA,TRBV29-1,TRBD1,TRBJ2-2
CASSLQGARGANVLTF,TGTGCCAGCTCCCTCCAGGGGGCGCGCGGGGCCAACGTCCTGACTTTC,NA,TRBV18,TRBD1,TRBJ2-6
CASSKGEGASYNEQFF,TGTGCCAGCAGCAAGGGGGAGGGGGCCTCCTACAATGAGCAGTTCTTC,NA,TRBV7-2,NA,TRBJ2-1
CASSWSDRENDNQPQHF,TGTGCCAGCAGCTGGAGCGACAGGGAAAATGACAATCAGCCCCAGCATTTT,NA,TRBV5-8,TRBD1,TRBJ1-5
CASSLEAGYQPQHF,TGTGCCAGCAGCTTAGAGGCAGGGTACCAGCCCCAGCATTTT,NA,TRBV7-2,NA,TRBJ1-5
CASALNPASNTGELFF,TGCGCCAGCGCACTTAACCCAGCCTCGAACACCGGGGAGCTGTTTTTT,NA,TRBV5-1,NA,TRBJ2-2
CASSTFLADYEQYF,TGTGCCAGCAGTACCTTTCTAGCGGACTACGAGCAGTACTTC,NA,TRBV7-6,TRBD2,TRBJ2-7
CASSETRSDTQYF,TGTGCCAGCAGCGAAACTCGTTCAGATACGCAGTATTTT,NA,TRBV7-3,NA,TRBJ2-3
CASSIRESRMHEQFF,TGTGCCAGTAGTATAAGGGAGAGTAGGATGCATGAGCAGTTCTTC,NA,TRBV19,NA,TRBJ2-1
CASSRRTSPLEQYF,TGTGCCAGCAGCCGTAGAACATCCCCCTTGGAGCAGTACTTC,NA,TRBV5-4,NA,TRBJ2-7
CASSTGSGELFF,TGTGCCAGCAGCACCGGGTCCGGGGAGCTGTTTTTT,NA,TRBV7-9,NA,TRBJ2-2
CASTKTGWNTEAFF,TGTGCCAGTACAAAGACAGGGTGGAACACTGAAGCTTTCTTT,NA,TRBV9,TRBD1,TRBJ1-1
CASSSQGADTQYF,TGTGCCAGCAGCTCCCAAGGGGCAGATACGCAGTATTTT,NA,TRBV7-9,NA,TRBJ2-3
CASSAGAGTGDGYTF,TGTGCCAGCAGCGCAGGGGCCGGGACAGGGGATGGCTACACCTTC,NA,TRBV9,TRBD1,TRBJ1-2
CASTRTGDYNQPQHF,TGTGCCAGTACCAGGACAGGCGATTACAATCAGCCCCAGCATTTT,NA,TRBV19,TRBD1,TRBJ1-5
CASSFEGSYGYTF,TGTGCCAGCAGCTTTGAGGGGTCCTATGGCTACACCTTC,NA,TRBV5-5,NA,TRBJ1-2
CASSLGAQGNNEQFF,TGTGCCAGCAGCTTGGGAGCCCAGGGAAACAATGAGCAGTTCTTC,NA,TRBV5-6,NA,TRBJ2-1
CASSEGTPGQGSYEQYF,TGCGCCAGCAGCGAAGGAACCCCGGGACAGGGATCCTACGAGCAGTACTTC,NA,TRBV4-3,TRBD1,TRBJ2-7
CASSAGRQRELFF,TGTGCCAGCAGCGCGGGACGGCAGCGGGAGCTGTTTTTT,NA,TRBV9,NA,TRBJ2-2
CASSGQGEGYEQYF,TGTGCCAGCAGCGGTCAGGGAGAAGGGTACGAGCAGTACTTC,NA,TRBV2,NA,TRBJ2-7